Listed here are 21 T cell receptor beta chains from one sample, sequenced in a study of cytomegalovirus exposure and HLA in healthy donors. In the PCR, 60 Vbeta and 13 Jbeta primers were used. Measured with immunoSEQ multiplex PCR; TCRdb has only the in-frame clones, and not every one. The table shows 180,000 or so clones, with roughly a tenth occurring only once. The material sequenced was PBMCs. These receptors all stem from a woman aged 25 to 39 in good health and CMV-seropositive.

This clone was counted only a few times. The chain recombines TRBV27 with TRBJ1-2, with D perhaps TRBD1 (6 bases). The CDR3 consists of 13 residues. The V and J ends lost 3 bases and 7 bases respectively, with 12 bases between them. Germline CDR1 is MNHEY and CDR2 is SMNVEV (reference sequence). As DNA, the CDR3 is TGTGCCAGCAGTTTGAAGGGAGGGGGTGGCTACACCTTC. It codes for CASSLKGGGGYTF.

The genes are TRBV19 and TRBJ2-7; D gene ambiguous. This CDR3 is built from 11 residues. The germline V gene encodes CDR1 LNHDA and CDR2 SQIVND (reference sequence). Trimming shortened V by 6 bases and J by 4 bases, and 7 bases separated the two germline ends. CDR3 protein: CASRGGYEQYF. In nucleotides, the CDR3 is TGTGCCAGTAGAGGCGGATACGAGCAGTACTTC.

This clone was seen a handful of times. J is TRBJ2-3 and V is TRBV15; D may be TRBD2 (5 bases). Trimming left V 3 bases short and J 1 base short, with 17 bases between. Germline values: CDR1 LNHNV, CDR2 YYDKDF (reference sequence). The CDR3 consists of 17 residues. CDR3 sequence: CATSSRFAEAGTDTQYF. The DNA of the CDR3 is TGTGCCACCAGCAGCCGGTTCGCGGAGGCCGGCACAGATACGCAGTATTTT.

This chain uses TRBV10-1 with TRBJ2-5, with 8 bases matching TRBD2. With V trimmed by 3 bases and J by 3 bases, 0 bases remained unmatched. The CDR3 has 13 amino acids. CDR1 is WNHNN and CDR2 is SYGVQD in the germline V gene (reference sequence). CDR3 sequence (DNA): TGCGCCAGCAGTGATAGCGGGGAAGAGACCCAGTACTTC. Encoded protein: CASSDSGEETQYF.

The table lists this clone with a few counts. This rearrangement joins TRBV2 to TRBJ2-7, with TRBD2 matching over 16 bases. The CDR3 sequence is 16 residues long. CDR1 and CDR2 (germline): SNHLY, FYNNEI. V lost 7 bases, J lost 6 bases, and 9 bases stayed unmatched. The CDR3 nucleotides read TGTGCCAGCACCATGGGACTAGCGGGAGGGCCAGGCGAGCAGTACTTC. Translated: CASTMGLAGGPGEQYF.

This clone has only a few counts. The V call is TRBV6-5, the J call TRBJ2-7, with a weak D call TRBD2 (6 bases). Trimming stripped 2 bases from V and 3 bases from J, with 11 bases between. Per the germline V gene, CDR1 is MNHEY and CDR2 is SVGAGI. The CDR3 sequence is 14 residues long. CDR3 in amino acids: CASSYRGVVYEQYF. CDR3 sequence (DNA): TGTGCCAGCAGTTACCGCGGGGTAGTCTACGAGCAGTACTTC.

The CDR3 spells CASSYSGQGSEQFF. As DNA, the CDR3 is TGTGCCAGCAGTTACTCGGGACAGGGCAGTGAGCAGTTCTTC. The J gene is TRBJ2-1, the V gene TRBV6-5, with 9 bases matching TRBD1. Trimming at V came to 0 bases and at J to 9 bases, leaving 3 bases not matched to a gene. Germline-derived CDR1 and CDR2 are MNHEY and SVGAGI. The CDR3 contains 14 residues.

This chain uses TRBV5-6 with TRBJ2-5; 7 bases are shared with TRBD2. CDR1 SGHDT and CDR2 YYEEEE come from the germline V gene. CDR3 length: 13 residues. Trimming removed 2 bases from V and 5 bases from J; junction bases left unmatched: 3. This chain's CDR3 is CASSFSGLETQYF. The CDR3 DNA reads TGTGCCAGCAGCTTTAGCGGGCTGGAGACCCAGTACTTC.

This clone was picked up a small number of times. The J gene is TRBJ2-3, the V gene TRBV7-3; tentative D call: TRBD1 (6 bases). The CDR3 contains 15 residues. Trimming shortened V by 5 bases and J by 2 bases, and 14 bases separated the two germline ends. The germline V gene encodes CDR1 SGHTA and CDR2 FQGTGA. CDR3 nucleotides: TGTGCCAGCAGCGACCTAGGACAGAACACAGATACGCAGTATTTT. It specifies CASSDLGQNTDTQYF. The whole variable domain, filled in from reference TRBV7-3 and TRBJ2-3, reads GAGVSQTPSNKVTEKGKYVELRCDPISGHTALYWYRQSLGQGPEFLIYFQGTGAADDSGLPNDRFFAVRPEGSVSTLKIQRTERGDSAVYLCASSDLGQNTDTQYFGPGTRLTVL.

Here the CDR3 reads CASSLGTLSAGTQYF. CDR3 bases: TGTGCCAGCAGCTTAGGGACACTATCCGCTGGGACCCAGTACTTC. The chain uses TRBV5-6 and TRBJ2-5, with a possible D match to TRBD1 (6 bases). The V and J ends lost 2 bases and 7 bases respectively, with 18 bases between them. CDR3 length: 15 residues. Germline assignment: CDR1 SGHDT and CDR2 YYEEEE.

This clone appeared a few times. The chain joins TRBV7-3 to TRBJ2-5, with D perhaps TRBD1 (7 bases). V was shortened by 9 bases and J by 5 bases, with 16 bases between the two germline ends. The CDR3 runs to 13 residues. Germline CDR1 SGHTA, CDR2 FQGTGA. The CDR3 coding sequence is TGTGCCAGTGCCAGGGCAGGGGGGGAGACCCAGTACTTC. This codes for CASARAGGETQYF. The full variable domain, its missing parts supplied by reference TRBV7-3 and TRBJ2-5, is GAGVSQTPSNKVTEKGKYVELRCDPISGHTALYWYRQSLGQGPEFLIYFQGTGAADDSGLPNDRFFAVRPEGSVSTLKIQRTERGDSAVYLCASARAGGETQYFGPGTRLLVL.

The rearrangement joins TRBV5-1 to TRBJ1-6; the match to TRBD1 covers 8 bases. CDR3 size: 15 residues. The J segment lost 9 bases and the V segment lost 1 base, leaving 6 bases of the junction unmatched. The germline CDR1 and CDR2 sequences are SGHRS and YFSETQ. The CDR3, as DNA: TGCGCCAGCAGCTTGTTGCAGGGGGCCTCTTCACCCCTCCACTTT. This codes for CASSLLQGASSPLHF.

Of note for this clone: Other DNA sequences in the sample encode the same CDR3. The CDR3 protein is CASSGQGNTEAFF. For the CDR3, the DNA is TGTGCCAGCAGTGGCCAGGGTAACACTGAAGCTTTCTTT. This chain uses TRBV2 with TRBJ1-1; D possibly corresponds to TRBD1 (5 bases). From germline, CDR1 is SNHLY and CDR2 FYNNEI. The CDR3 is 13 amino acids. V lost 4 bases and J lost 2, with 8 bases in between.

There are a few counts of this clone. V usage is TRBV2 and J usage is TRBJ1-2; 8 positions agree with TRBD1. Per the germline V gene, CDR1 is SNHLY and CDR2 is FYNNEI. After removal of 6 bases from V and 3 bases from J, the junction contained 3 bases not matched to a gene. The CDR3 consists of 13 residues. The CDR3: CASRATGDYGYTF. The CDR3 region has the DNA TGTGCCAGCAGGGCGACAGGGGACTATGGCTACACCTTC. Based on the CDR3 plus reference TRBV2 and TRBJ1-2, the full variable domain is EPEVTQTPSHQVTQMGQEVILRCVPISNHLYFYWYRQILGQKVEFLVSFYNNEISEKSEIFDDQFSVERPDGSNFTLKIRSTKLEDSAMYFCASRATGDYGYTFGSGTRLTVV.

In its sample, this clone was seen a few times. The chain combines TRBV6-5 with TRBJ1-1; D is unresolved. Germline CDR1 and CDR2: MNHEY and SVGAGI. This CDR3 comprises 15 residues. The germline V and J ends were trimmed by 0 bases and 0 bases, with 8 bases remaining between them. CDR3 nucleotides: TGTGCCAGCAGTTACTCGAACACGATGAACACTGAAGCTTTCTTT. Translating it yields CASSYSNTMNTEAFF.

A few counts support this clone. This CDR3 reads CASSLVIRGTEAFF. CDR3 nucleotide sequence: TGTGCCAGCAGCTTAGTCATCAGGGGCACTGAAGCTTTCTTT. The V call is TRBV11-2, the J call TRBJ1-1; a possible D gene is TRBD1 (6 bases). The CDR3 is 14 amino acids. CDR1 SGHAT and CDR2 FQNNGV come from the germline V gene. V was shortened by 1 base and J by 4 bases, with 10 bases between the two germline ends.

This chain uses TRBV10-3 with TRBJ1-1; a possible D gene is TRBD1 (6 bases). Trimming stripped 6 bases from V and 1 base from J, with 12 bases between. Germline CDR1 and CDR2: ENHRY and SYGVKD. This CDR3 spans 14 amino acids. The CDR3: CAISQQGPNTEAFF. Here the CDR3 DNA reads TGTGCCATCAGCCAACAGGGACCGAACACTGAAGCTTTCTTT.

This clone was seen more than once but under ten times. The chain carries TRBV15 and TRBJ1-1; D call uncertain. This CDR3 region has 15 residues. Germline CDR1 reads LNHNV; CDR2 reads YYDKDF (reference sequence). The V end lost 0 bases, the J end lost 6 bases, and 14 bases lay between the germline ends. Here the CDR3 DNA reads TGTGCCACCAGCAGAGACGGCGCGGGAGTCCCTGAAGCTTTCTTT. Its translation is CATSRDGAGVPEAFF.

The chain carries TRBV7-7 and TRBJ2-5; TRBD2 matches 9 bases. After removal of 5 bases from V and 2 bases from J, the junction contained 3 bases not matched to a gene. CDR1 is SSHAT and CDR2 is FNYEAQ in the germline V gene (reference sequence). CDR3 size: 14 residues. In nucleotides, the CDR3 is TGTGCCAGCAGCCGGAGCGGGAGGCAAGAGACCCAGTACTTC. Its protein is CASSRSGRQETQYF.

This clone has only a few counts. The CDR3 reads CASSIIAETYEQYF. In nucleotides, the CDR3 is TGTGCCAGCAGCATTATAGCGGAGACCTACGAGCAGTACTTC. The V gene is TRBV5-6, the J gene TRBJ2-7; tentatively, D is TRBD2 (6 bases). With 4 bases removed from V and 2 bases from J, the gap between germline ends came to 13 bases. The CDR3 runs 14 residues. Germline lookup yields CDR1 SGHDT and CDR2 YYEEEE.

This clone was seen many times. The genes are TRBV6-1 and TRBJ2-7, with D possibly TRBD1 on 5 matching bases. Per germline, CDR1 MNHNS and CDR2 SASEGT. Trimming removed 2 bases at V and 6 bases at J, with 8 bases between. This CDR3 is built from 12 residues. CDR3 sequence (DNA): TGTGCCAGCAGTGAACAGGGTCTCGAGCAGTACTTC. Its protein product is CASSEQGLEQYF.